The 15 T cell receptor beta chains given below trace back to one sample, sequenced in a study of CD4 T cells in relation to SARS-CoV-2 and coronaviruses. Libraries were prepared by immunoSEQ multiplex PCR; TCRdb keeps only in-frame clonotypes and omits some of them. In the table there are about 12,000 clones, less than 80% of which are singletons. Antigens of these TCRs are unknown. Before the COVID-19 pandemic, during about 2011-2019, CD4+ T cells were taken from unexposed donors. After nine to ten days of culture, CD4+ T cells were isolated. The source material was CD4+ T cells from PBMCs, cultured in vitro. Source of these receptors: a human donor in good health.

CDR3 sequence reads: CATSRARLDLEETQYF. In nucleotides, the CDR3 is TGTGCCACCAGCAGGGCACGACTAGACCTTGAGGAGACCCAGTACTTC. The genes are TRBV15 and TRBJ2-5, with D maybe TRBD2 (6 bases). This CDR3 spans 16 amino acids. V lost 3 bases and J 5 bases, leaving 19 bases between the germline ends. The germline gives CDR1 LNHNV, CDR2 YYDKDF (reference sequence).

This clone was seen once. This sequence joins TRBV27 and TRBJ2-2; 7 nucleotides agree with TRBD1. CDR1 is MNHEY and CDR2 is SMNVEV in the germline V gene (reference sequence). J was trimmed by 4 bases and V by 5 bases; bases with no gene match: 7. The CDR3 spans 15 residues. DNA for the CDR3: TGTGCCAGCAGTCAGGGGGTTGGGTTCACCGGGGAGCTGTTTTTT. Encoded protein: CASSQGVGFTGELFF.

This chain joins TRBV3-1 (or the pseudogene TRBV3-2) and TRBJ1-2, with 8 bases aligning to TRBD1. V lost 4 bases and J lost 9; bases outside the gene matches: 13. Germline lookup yields CDR1 LGHDT and CDR2 YNNKEL (reference sequence). This CDR3 region has 15 residues. CDR3 sequence reads: CASSRSGTGPMSYTF. DNA for the CDR3: TGTGCCAGCAGCCGATCCGGGACAGGTCCTATGAGCTACACCTTC.

The chain uses TRBV10-3 and TRBJ1-6, with D possibly TRBD1 on 5 matching bases. CDR3 length: 13 amino acids. Germline V lookup: CDR1 ENHRY, CDR2 SYGVKD. V lost 11 bases, J lost 6 bases, and 14 bases lay in between. CDR3 DNA sequence: TGTGCCTCGTCGGGGGATTCTAATTCACCCCTCCACTTT. Amino acid sequence: CASSGDSNSPLHF.

This clone has a single count. The rearrangement uses TRBV15 and TRBJ1-3, with unresolved D. Germline CDR1 LNHNV, CDR2 YYDKDF (reference sequence). CDR3 length equals 14 residues. Trimming removed 1 base at V and 4 bases at J, with 8 bases between. CDR3 region: CATSRVDGGNTIYF. Here the CDR3 DNA reads TGTGCCACCAGCAGAGTGGACGGGGGAAACACCATATATTTT.

The genes are TRBV11-3 and TRBJ2-7; 10 bases fit TRBD2. This CDR3 contains 16 residues. Trimming cost V 5 bases and J 5 bases; bases outside gene matches: 12. Germline CDR1 reads SGHNT; CDR2 reads YENEEA. CDR3 residues: CASSERAGGRKDEQYF. The CDR3, as DNA: TGTGCCAGCAGCGAGAGAGCGGGAGGGCGAAAGGACGAGCAGTACTTC.

This clone was seen a few times. J is TRBJ1-3 and V is TRBV20-1; D unresolved. V was clipped by 3 bases and J by 4 bases, with 10 bases between them. The CDR3 extends over 13 amino acids. The germline gives CDR1 DFQATT, CDR2 SNEGSKA (reference sequence). The CDR3 region is CSASGGVGNTIYF. The CDR3 region has the DNA TGCAGTGCTAGTGGAGGAGTGGGAAACACCATATATTTT.

In its sample, this clone was seen a few times. This chain's CDR3 is CATSDLAAGSYNEQFF. The CDR3 DNA follows: TGTGCCACCAGTGATTTGGCGGCTGGGAGCTACAATGAGCAGTTCTTC. This chain joins TRBV24-1 and TRBJ2-1; D might be TRBD2 (5 bases). Germline CDR1 is KGHDR and CDR2 is SFDVKD. CDR3 size: 16 residues. Trimming stripped 0 bases from V and 3 bases from J, with 11 bases between.

CDR3: CSVGGEPQHF. DNA for the CDR3: TGCAGCGTTGGTGGTGAGCCCCAGCATTTT. This chain joins TRBV29-1 and TRBJ1-5; D is uncertain. CDR3 length: 10 residues. Looked up from germline, CDR1 is SQVTM and CDR2 is ANQGSEA. The V gene lost 4 bases and the J gene lost 8 bases, with 6 bases spanning the gap.

This chain joins TRBV3-1 (or the pseudogene TRBV3-2) and TRBJ2-5; 9 nucleotides agree with TRBD1. V was clipped by 3 bases and J by 5 bases; unmatched bases: 7. CDR3 length: 15 residues. Germline CDR1 LGHDT, CDR2 YNNKEL (reference sequence). The CDR3 region is CASSHLPGQGETQYF. CDR3 DNA sequence: TGTGCCAGCAGCCACCTCCCGGGACAGGGCGAGACCCAGTACTTC.

CDR3: CASSPRDRGLYSPLHF. CDR3 nucleotides: TGTGCCAGCTCACCCCGTGACAGGGGGCTATATTCACCCCTCCACTTT. The chain employs TRBV18 and TRBJ1-6, with TRBD1 matching 10 bases. V was pared by 3 bases and J by 8 bases, with 7 bases of the junction left unmatched. The germline V gene encodes CDR1 KGHSH and CDR2 LQKENI. CDR3 length: 16 amino acids.

The chain couples TRBV7-3 to TRBJ1-2, with D possibly being TRBD1 (6 bases). CDR3 length: 14 amino acids. The germline CDR1 and CDR2 sequences are SGHTA and FQGTGA. Between the trimmed V and J ends, which lost 1 base and 8 bases, there was a span of 14 bases. CDR3 in amino acids: CASSLNAGAGGYTF. The CDR3, as DNA: TGTGCCAGCAGCTTAAACGCAGGGGCAGGAGGCTACACCTTC.

This chain uses TRBV11-3 with TRBJ2-1; 9 positions match TRBD2. Germline assignment: CDR1 SGHNT and CDR2 YENEEA. The CDR3 extends over 17 amino acids. V trimming: 0 bases; J trimming: 7 bases; junction bases outside the gene matches: 10. CDR3 in DNA: TGTGCCAGCAGCTTAGATGGGCGGGAGGGAATGGTGAATGAGCAGTTCTTC. Protein sequence: CASSLDGREGMVNEQFF.

The chain employs TRBV10-3 and TRBJ2-1, with no clear D. Germline V gene lookup returns CDR1 ENHRY and CDR2 SYGVKD. The CDR3 extends over 14 amino acids. The V end was cut by 4 bases, the J end by 8 bases, with 15 bases between. The CDR3 DNA sequence: TGTGCCATCAGTGCTGACGCCTTCGCGGATGAGCAGTTCTTC. The encoded protein is CAISADAFADEQFF.

This clone showed up just a few times. This chain connects TRBV5-5 to TRBJ1-5, with TRBD1 matching over 9 bases. The CDR3 spans 15 residues. Germline trimming cut 4 bases from V and 6 bases from J; bases unmatched to any gene: 8. In germline, CDR1 is SGHKS, CDR2 YYEKEE (reference sequence). The CDR3 spells CASSITGGEVQPQHF. CDR3 DNA sequence: TGTGCCAGCAGCATCACAGGGGGCGAGGTTCAGCCCCAGCATTTT. Combining the CDR3 with reference TRBV5-5 and TRBJ1-5 gives the whole variable domain DAGVTQSPTHLIKTRGQQVTLRCSPISGHKSVSWYQQVLGQGPQFIFQYYEKEERGRGNFPDRFSARQFPNYSSELNVNALLLGDSALYLCASSITGGEVQPQHFGDGTRLSIL.